The source of this TCR beta chain is a study of CD8 T cells in Susac syndrome. On this clonotype itself: Its antigen is unidentified.

Sequencing targeted TCR beta in T cells from blood (CD8+ and CD4+). Each multiple sclerosis control was a treatment-naive patient with relapsing-remitting disease that was either stable or active. Notes on the study in general: A relatively small number of individuals underwent TCR sequencing and HLA analysis.

Reverse transcription used roughly 0.45 to 1 ug RNA and random hexamers. An immunoSEQ multiplex PCR amplified TCR beta CDR3 over 54 Vbeta and 13 Jbeta. TCRdb reprocessed the immunoSEQ multiplex PCR reads via MiXCR and lists one record per CDR3 protein. The data show approximately 210,000 distinct CDR3 sequences, nearly 97% seen once. The sequence derives from a human donor with multiple sclerosis. The sequenced sample consisted of CD4+ T cells from PBMCs.

DNA of the CDR3: TGTGCCAGCAGCCAAGATCCTCAGGGTTGGACTGAAGCTTTCTTT. Translating gives CASSQDPQGWTEAFF. The V call is TRBV3-1, the J call TRBJ1-1; weak D call: TRBD1 (5 bases). CDR1 LGHDT and CDR2 YNNKEL come from the germline V gene (reference sequence). This CDR3 region has 15 residues. V was pared by 0 bases and J by 5 bases, with 13 bases between.